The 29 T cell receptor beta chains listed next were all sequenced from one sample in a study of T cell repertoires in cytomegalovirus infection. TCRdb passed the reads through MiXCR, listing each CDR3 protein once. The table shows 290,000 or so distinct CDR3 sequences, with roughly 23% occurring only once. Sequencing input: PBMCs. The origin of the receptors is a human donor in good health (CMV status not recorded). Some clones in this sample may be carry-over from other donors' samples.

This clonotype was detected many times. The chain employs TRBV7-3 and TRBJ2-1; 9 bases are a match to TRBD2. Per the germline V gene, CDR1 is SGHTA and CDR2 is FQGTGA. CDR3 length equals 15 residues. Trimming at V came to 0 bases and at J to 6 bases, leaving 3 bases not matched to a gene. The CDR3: CASSLTSGSFNEQFF. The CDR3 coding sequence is TGTGCCAGCAGCTTAACTAGCGGGAGTTTCAATGAGCAGTTCTTC.

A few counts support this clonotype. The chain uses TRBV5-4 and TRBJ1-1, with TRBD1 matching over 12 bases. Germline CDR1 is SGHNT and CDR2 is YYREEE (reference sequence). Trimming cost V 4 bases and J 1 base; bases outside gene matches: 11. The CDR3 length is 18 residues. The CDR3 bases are TGTGCCAGCAGCCCTGGGGCGGGACAGGGGGCGCAGAACACTGAAGCTTTCTTT. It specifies CASSPGAGQGAQNTEAFF.

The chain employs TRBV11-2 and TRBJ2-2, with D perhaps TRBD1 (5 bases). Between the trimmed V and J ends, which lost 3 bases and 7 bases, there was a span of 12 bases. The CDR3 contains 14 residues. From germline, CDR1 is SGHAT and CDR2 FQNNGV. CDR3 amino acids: CASSLSGQSGELFF. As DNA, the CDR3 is TGTGCCAGCAGCTTGTCAGGACAAAGCGGGGAGCTGTTTTTT.

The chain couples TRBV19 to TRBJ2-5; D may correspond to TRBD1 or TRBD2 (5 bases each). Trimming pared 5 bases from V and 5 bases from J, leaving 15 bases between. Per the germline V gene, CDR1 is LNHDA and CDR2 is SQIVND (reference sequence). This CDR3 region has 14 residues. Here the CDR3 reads CASSLGTSPETQYF. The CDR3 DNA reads TGTGCCAGTAGTCTGGGGACCTCCCCGGAGACCCAGTACTTC.

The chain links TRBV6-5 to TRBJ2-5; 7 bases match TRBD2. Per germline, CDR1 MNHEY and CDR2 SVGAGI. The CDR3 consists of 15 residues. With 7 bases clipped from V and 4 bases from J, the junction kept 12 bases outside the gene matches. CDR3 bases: TGTGCCAGCACCCCCGGGGCGGGAGTAATAGAGACCCAGTACTTC. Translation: CASTPGAGVIETQYF.

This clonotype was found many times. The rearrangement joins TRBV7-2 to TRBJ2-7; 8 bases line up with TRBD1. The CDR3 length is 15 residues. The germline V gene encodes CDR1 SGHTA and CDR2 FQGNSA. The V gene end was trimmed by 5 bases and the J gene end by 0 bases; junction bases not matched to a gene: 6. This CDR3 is CASSAGDRPSYEQYF. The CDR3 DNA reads TGTGCCAGCAGCGCCGGGGACAGGCCCTCCTACGAGCAGTACTTC.

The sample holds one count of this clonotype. DNA for the CDR3: TGTGCCAGCAGCTTGGGAACAGGGAAAGAGACCCAGTACTTC. It is translated as CASSLGTGKETQYF. V is TRBV5-4 and J is TRBJ2-5; TRBD1 is a possible D gene (6 bases). CDR1 is SGHNT and CDR2 is YYREEE in the germline V gene (reference sequence). V shed 0 bases and J shed 3 bases, with 9 bases lying between them. The CDR3 loop spans 14 amino acids.

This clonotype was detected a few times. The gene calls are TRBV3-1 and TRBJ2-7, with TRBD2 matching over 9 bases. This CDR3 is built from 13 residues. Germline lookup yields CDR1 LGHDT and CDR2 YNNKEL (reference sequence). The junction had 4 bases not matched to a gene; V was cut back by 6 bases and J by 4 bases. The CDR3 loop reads CASRLAGNYEQYF. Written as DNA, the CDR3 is TGTGCCAGCAGGCTAGCGGGGAATTACGAGCAGTACTTC.

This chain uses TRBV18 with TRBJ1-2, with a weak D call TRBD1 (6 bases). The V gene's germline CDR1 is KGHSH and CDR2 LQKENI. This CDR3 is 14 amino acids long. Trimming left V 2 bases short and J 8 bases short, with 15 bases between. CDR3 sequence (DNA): TGTGCCAGCTCACCAGCTCGAGAGGACAGCGGCTACACCTTC. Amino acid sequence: CASSPAREDSGYTF.

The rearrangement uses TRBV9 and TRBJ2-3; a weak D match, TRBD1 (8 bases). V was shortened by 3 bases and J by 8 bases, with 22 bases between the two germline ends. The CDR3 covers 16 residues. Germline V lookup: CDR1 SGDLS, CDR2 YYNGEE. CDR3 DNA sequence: TGTGCCAGCAGCGGCCCTACAGGGGGGGTGTTCGTTACGCAGTATTTT. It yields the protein CASSGPTGGVFVTQYF.

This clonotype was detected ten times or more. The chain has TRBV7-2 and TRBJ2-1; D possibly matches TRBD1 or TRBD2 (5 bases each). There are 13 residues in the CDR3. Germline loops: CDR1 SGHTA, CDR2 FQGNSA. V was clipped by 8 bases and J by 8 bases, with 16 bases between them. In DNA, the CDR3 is TGTGCCAGCGGGGGTAGATTGGCCTATGAGCAGTTCTTC. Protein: CASGGRLAYEQFF.

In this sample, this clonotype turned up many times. CDR3 residues: CASSLVGGGRTDTQYF. The CDR3 DNA sequence: TGTGCCAGCAGCCTGGTTGGCGGGGGGCGCACAGATACGCAGTATTTT. J is TRBJ2-3 and V is TRBV5-4; 8 bases align to TRBD2. Germline CDR1 SGHNT, CDR2 YYREEE (reference sequence). Germline trimming cut 4 bases from V and 1 base from J; bases unmatched to any gene: 8. This CDR3 region has 16 residues.

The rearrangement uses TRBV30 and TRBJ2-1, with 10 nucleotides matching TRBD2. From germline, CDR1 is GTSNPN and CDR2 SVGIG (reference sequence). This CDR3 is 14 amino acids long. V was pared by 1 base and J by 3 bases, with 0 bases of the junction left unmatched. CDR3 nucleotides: TGTGCCTGGAGTGCTAGCGGGGGCTACAATGAGCAGTTCTTC. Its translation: CAWSASGGYNEQFF.

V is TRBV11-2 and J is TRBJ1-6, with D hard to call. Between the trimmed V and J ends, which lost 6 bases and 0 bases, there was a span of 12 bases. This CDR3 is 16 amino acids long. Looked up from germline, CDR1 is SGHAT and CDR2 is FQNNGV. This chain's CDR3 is CASSKRSSSYNSPLHF. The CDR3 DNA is TGTGCCAGCAGTAAGAGATCCAGCTCCTATAATTCACCCCTCCACTTT.

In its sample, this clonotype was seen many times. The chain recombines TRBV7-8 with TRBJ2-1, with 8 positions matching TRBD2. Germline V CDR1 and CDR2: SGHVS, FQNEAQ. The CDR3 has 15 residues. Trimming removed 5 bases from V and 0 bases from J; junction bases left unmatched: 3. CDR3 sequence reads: CASSNSGSSYNEQFF. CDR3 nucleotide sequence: TGTGCCAGCAGCAACAGCGGGAGCTCCTACAATGAGCAGTTCTTC.

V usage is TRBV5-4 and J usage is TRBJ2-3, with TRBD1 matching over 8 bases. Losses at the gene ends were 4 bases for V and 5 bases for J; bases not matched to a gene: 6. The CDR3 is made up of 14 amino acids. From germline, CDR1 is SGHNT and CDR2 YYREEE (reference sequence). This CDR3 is CASSKGQGQDTQYF. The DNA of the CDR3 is TGTGCCAGCAGCAAAGGACAGGGCCAAGATACGCAGTATTTT.

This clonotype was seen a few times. For the CDR3, the DNA is TGTGCCAGCAGCCCTGACAGGGCAGTAAACTATGGCTACACCTTC. It codes for CASSPDRAVNYGYTF. The chain uses TRBV5-4 and TRBJ1-2, with 7 positions matching TRBD1. J lost 2 bases, V lost 4 bases, and 8 bases had no gene match. The CDR3 runs to 15 residues. In germline, CDR1 is SGHNT, CDR2 YYREEE (reference sequence).

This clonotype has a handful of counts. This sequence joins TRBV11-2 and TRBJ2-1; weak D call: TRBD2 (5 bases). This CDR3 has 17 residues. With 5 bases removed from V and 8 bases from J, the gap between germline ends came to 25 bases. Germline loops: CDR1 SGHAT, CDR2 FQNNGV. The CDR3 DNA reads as TGTGCCAGCAGCGGATTTAGCGACACCTCGGTGAGGTATGAGCAGTTCTTC. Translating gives CASSGFSDTSVRYEQFF.

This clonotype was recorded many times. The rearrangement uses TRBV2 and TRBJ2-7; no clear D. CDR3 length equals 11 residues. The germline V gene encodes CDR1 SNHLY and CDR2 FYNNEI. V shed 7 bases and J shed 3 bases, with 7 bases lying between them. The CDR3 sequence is CASTPNYEQYF. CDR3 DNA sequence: TGTGCCAGCACCCCTAACTACGAGCAGTACTTC.

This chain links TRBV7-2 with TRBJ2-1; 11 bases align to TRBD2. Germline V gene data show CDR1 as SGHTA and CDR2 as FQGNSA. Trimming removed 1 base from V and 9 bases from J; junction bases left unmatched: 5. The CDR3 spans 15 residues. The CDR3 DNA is TGTGCCAGCAGCTTAGTTAGCGGGAGGGCCTCTGAGCAGTTCTTC. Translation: CASSLVSGRASEQFF.

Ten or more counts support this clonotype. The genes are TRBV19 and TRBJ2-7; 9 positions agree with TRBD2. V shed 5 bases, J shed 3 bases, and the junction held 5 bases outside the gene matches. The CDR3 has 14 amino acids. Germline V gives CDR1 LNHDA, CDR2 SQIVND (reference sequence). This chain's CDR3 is CASSHGTSSYEQYV. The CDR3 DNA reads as TGTGCCAGTAGTCATGGGACTAGCAGCTACGAGCAGTACGTC.

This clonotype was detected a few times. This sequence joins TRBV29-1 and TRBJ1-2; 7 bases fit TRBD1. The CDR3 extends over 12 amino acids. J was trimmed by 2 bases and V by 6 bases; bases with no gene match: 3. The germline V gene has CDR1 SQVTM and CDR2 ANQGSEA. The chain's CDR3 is CSVGTDNYGYTF. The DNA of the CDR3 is TGCAGCGTAGGGACAGACAACTATGGCTACACCTTC.

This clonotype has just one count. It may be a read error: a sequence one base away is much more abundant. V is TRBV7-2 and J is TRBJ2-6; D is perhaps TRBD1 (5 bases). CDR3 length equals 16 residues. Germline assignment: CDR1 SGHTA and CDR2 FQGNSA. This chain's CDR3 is CASSPAARSGASVLTF. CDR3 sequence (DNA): TGTGCCAGCAGCCCCGCAGCGCGCTCTGGGGCCAGCGTCCTGACTTTC.

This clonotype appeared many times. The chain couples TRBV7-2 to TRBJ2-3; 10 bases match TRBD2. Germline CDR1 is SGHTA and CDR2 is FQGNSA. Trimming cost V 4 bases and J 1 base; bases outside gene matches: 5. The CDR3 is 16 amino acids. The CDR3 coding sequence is TGTGCCAGCAGCTCTCGGACTAGCGGCGGCACAGATACGCAGTATTTT. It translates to CASSSRTSGGTDTQYF.

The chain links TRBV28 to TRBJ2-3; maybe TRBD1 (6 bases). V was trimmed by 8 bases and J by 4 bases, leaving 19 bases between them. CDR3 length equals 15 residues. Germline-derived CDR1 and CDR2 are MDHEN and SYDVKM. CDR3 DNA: TGTGCCAGCGGAAGCCCCCAGGGGTATGCAGATACGCAGTATTTT. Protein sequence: CASGSPQGYADTQYF.

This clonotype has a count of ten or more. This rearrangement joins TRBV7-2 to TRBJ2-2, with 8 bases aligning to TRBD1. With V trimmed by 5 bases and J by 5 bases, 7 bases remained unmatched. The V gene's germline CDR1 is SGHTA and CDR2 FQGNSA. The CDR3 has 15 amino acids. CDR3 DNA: TGTGCCAGCAGCCCCCGGACAGGGTGGACCGGGGAGCTGTTTTTT. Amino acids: CASSPRTGWTGELFF.

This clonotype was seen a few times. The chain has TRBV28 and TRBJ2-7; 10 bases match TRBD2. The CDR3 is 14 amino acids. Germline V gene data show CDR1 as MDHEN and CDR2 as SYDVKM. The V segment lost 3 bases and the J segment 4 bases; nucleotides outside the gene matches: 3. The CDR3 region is CASSFLAGEYEQYF. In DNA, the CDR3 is TGTGCCAGCAGTTTCCTAGCGGGAGAGTACGAGCAGTACTTC.

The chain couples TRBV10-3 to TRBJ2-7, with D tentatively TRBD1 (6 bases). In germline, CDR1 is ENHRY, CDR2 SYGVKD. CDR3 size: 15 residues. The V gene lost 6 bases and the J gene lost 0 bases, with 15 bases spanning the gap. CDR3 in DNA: TGTGCCATCAGCACCGGGACACGGAGCTCCTACGAGCAGTACTTC. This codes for CAISTGTRSSYEQYF.

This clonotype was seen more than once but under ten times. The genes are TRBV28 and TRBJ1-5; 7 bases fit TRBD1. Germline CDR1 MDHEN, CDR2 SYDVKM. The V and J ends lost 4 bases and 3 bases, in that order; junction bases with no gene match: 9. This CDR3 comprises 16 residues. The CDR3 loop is CASSSRQGSNNQPQHF. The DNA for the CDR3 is TGTGCCAGCAGTTCCCGACAGGGTAGTAACAATCAGCCCCAGCATTTT. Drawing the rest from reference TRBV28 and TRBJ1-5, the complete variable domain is DVKVTQSSRYLVKRTGEKVFLECVQDMDHENMFWYRQDPGLGLRLIYFSYDVKMKEKGDIPEGYSVSREKKERFSLILESASTNQTSMYLCASSSRQGSNNQPQHFGDGTRLSIL.